Below, 9 T cell receptor beta chains from the same sample are listed, as sequenced in a study of blood T cell repertoires in COVID-19. Profiling relied on immunoSEQ multiplex PCR, and the TCRdb table lists in-frame clones only, not all of them. Among about 310,000 clones listed, 80% to 90% were seen once. Sequencing input: peripheral blood. Receptors were obtained from a woman aged 45-65 years who had recovered from COVID-19.

The V call is TRBV19, the J call TRBJ1-5; D might be TRBD1 (5 bases). The V gene's germline CDR1 is LNHDA and CDR2 SQIVND (reference sequence). Deletions cut 1 base from V and 3 bases from J, with 10 bases between. The CDR3 loop spans 15 amino acids. Here the CDR3 reads CASSIGTRDNQPQHF. The CDR3 DNA sequence: TGTGCCAGTAGTATAGGGACCAGGGACAATCAGCCCCAGCATTTT.

The CDR3 sequence is CASRLGDQPQHF. DNA for the CDR3: TGTGCCAGCCGACTCGGGGATCAGCCCCAGCATTTT. V and J are TRBV25-1 and TRBJ1-5; D gene uncertain. Germline-derived CDR1 and CDR2 are MGHDK and SYGVNS. V lost 8 bases and J lost 5, with 10 bases in between. CDR3 length: 12 residues.

This clone was seen once. The rearrangement uses TRBV4-3 and TRBJ2-4; D remains unclear. V was trimmed by 2 bases and J by 9 bases, leaving 17 bases between them. Germline loops: CDR1 LGHNA, CDR2 YSLEER. The CDR3 has 15 residues. CDR3 coding DNA: TGCGCCAGCAGCCAAAAGGCCTTAGCCATGGGCATTCAGTACTTC. It specifies CASSQKALAMGIQYF.

Here the CDR3 DNA reads TGTGCCAGCAGGGACGACAGGGCACTCTACGAGCAGTACTTC. Translated, it gives CASRDDRALYEQYF. The chain links TRBV28 to TRBJ2-7; 7 positions match TRBD1. Germline CDR1 is MDHEN and CDR2 is SYDVKM. The CDR3 covers 14 residues. Trimming cost V 6 bases and J 3 bases; bases outside gene matches: 8.

The J gene is TRBJ2-1, the V gene TRBV5-5, with D possibly matching TRBD2 (6 bases). Germline lookup yields CDR1 SGHKS and CDR2 YYEKEE (reference sequence). Trimming took off 0 bases at V and 12 bases at J, with 19 bases between the two ends. The CDR3 consists of 15 residues. The CDR3 nucleotides are TGTGCCAGCAGCTTGGAATGGGGGGAACGAACTAGGCAGTTCTTC. Its translation: CASSLEWGERTRQFF.

The chain is built from TRBV19 and TRBJ2-1, with 8 nucleotides matching TRBD1. The J segment lost 9 bases and the V segment lost 0 bases, leaving 7 bases of the junction unmatched. CDR1 is LNHDA and CDR2 is SQIVND in the germline V gene (reference sequence). The CDR3 is made up of 15 amino acids. The DNA of the CDR3 is TGTGCCAGTAGTATAGATGGACAGGGAGTCAGTGAGCAGTTCTTC. It specifies CASSIDGQGVSEQFF.

The chain is built from TRBV27 and TRBJ1-5; D gene unclear. Germline CDR1 MNHEY, CDR2 SMNVEV (reference sequence). Between the trimmed V and J ends, which lost 2 bases and 3 bases, there was a span of 5 bases. The CDR3 extends over 13 amino acids. For the CDR3, the DNA is TGTGCCAGCAGTTTAGTCTACAATCAGCCCCAGCATTTT. This codes for CASSLVYNQPQHF.

V is TRBV27 and J is TRBJ2-3; D possibly corresponds to TRBD2 (6 bases). This CDR3 is built from 15 residues. From germline, CDR1 is MNHEY and CDR2 SMNVEV (reference sequence). V lost 6 bases and J 1 base, leaving 14 bases between the germline ends. In DNA, the CDR3 is TGTGCCAGCAGCCATGGGGGAGGTGGCACAGATACGCAGTATTTT. This translates into CASSHGGGGTDTQYF.

The chain joins TRBV2 to TRBJ1-6; 7 positions match TRBD1. After removal of 3 bases from V and 7 bases from J, the junction contained 6 bases not matched to a gene. Germline lookup yields CDR1 SNHLY and CDR2 FYNNEI. The CDR3 is made up of 15 amino acids. For the CDR3, the DNA is TGTGCCAGCAGTGACAGGACAGGTAGAAATTCACCCCTCCACTTT. Translation: CASSDRTGRNSPLHF.